These 5 T cell receptor beta chains were all obtained from the same sample, sequenced in a study of T cells after somatic rescue of genetic block. The method was immunoSEQ multiplex PCR; TCRdb's version includes in-frame clones alone and lacks a portion of them. The sample consists of about 70,000 clones, about 91% of them appearing once. Sequenced input: peripheral blood mononuclear cells (PBMCs). All receptors come from a middle-aged man.

The genes are TRBV7-2 and TRBJ2-1; weak D call: TRBD1 (5 bases). CDR3 length: 16 residues. V was shortened by 2 bases and J by 6 bases, with 17 bases between the two germline ends. CDR1 and CDR2 (germline): SGHTA, FQGNSA. Here the CDR3 reads CASSLTPKGFVNEQFF. DNA of the CDR3: TGTGCCAGCAGCTTAACCCCCAAGGGGTTTGTCAATGAGCAGTTCTTC.

This sequence joins TRBV29-1 and TRBJ1-2; D may be TRBD1 (5 bases). The CDR3 has 12 amino acids. V was trimmed by 4 bases and J by 6 bases, leaving 12 bases between them. Germline V gives CDR1 SQVTM, CDR2 ANQGSEA. CDR3 coding DNA: TGCAGCGTTGCCCAGGAGGGGCATGGCTACACCTTC. It encodes CSVAQEGHGYTF.

The chain links TRBV21-1 to TRBJ2-2; no DNA check was done on the table's D call, TRBD2. TRBV21-1 is a known pseudogene. The CDR3 is 21 residues long. CDR3 residues: CASSPIINGTSGNRNTGELFF. Here the CDR3 DNA reads TGTGCCAGCAGCCCCATAATCAACGGGACTAGCGGGAACCGAAACACCGGGGAGCTGTTTTTT.

This clone was found once. The chain uses TRBV7-9 and TRBJ2-7; D tentatively reads TRBD1 or TRBD2 (5 bases each). Trimming removed 5 bases from V and 3 bases from J, with 29 bases in between. Germline V gene data show CDR1 as SEHNR and CDR2 as FQNEAQ (reference sequence). This CDR3 comprises 19 residues. The CDR3 DNA follows: TGTGCCAGCAGCACCTCGAGTAAGAGTTCCGGGACGGTTTTCTACGAGCAGTACTTC. It encodes CASSTSSKSSGTVFYEQYF.

The genes are TRBV30 and TRBJ2-5; D may match TRBD1 or TRBD2 (6 bases each). Trimming shortened V by 1 base and J by 5 bases, and 14 bases separated the two germline ends. The germline gives CDR1 GTSNPN, CDR2 SVGIG (reference sequence). This CDR3 comprises 14 residues. In DNA form, the CDR3 reads TGTGCCTGGAGTGAAGGGGGGCAGCGGGAGACCCAGTACTTC. It translates to CAWSEGGQRETQYF.